One T cell receptor beta chain is described in this entry. The data are from a study of blood T cell repertoires in COVID-19. About the research overall: The United States, Italy and Spain supplied acute and convalescent COVID-19 samples. PBMCs, B-cell-depleted T cells, or T cells were the source of the cDNA or gDNA that made up the material.

Methods used by the authors: Amplified reference gene primers provided the basis for estimating nucleated cell counts. Measured with immunoSEQ multiplex PCR; TCRdb has only the in-frame clones, and not every one. V, J and clone size are those of that table, while D and trimming were read from the DNA. The data hold 200,000 to 250,000 clones, with more than 75% observed a single time. The sequence was obtained from a middle-aged man with acute or convalescent COVID-19. Sequencing input: peripheral blood.

CDR3 bases: TGTGCCAGCAGCCGCGGGGGACACCGGACCTACGAGCAGTACTTC. It encodes CASSRGGHRTYEQYF. This chain links TRBV3-1 (or the pseudogene TRBV3-2) with TRBJ2-7; TRBD2 is a possible D gene (7 bases). Germline V gives CDR1 LGHDT, CDR2 YNNKEL (reference sequence). This CDR3 contains 15 residues. Trimming shortened V by 4 bases and J by 2 bases, and 15 bases separated the two germline ends.